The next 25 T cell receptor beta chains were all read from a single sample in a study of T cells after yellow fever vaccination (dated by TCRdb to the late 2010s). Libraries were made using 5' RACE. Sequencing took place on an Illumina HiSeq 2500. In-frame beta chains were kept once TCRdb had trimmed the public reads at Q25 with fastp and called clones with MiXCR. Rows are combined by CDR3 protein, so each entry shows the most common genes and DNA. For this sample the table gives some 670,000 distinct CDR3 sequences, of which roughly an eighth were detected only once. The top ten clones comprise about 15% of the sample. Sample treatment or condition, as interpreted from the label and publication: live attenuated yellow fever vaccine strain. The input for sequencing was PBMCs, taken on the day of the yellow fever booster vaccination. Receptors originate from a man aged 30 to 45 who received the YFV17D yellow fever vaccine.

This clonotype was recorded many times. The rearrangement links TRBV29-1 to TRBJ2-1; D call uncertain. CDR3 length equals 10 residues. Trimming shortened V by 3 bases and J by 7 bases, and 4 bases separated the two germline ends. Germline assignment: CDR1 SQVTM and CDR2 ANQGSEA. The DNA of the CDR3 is TGCAGCGTTGAGGGGAATGAGCAGTTCTTC. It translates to CSVEGNEQFF.

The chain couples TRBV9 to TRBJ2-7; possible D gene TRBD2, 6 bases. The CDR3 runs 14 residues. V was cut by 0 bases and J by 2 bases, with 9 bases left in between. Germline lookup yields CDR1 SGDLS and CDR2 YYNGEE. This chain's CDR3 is CASSVGGATYEQYF. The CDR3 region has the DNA TGTGCCAGCAGCGTAGGCGGGGCTACCTACGAGCAGTACTTC.

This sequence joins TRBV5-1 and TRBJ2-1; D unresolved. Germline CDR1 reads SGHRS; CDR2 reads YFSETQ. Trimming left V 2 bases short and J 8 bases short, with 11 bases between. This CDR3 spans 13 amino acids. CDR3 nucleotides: TGCGCCAGCAGCTTAGGCACGAAGGATGAGCAGTTCTTC. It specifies CASSLGTKDEQFF.

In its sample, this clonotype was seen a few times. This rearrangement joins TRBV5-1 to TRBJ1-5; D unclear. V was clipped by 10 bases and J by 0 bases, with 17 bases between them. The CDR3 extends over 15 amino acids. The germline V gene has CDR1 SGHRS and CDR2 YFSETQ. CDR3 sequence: CARHLYKVSNQPQHF. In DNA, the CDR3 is TGCGCCCGACATCTTTACAAGGTTAGCAATCAGCCCCAGCATTTT. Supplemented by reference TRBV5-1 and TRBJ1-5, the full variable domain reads KAGVTQTPRYLIKTRGQQVTLSCSPISGHRSVSWYQQTPGQGLQFLFEYFSETQRNKGNFPGRFSGRQFSNSRSEMNVSTLELGDSALYLCARHLYKVSNQPQHFGDGTRLSIL.

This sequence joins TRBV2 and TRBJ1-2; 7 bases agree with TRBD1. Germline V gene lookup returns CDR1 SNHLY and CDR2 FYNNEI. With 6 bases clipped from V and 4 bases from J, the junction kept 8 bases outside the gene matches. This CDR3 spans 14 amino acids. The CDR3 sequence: CASSDNRGPYGYTF. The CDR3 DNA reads TGTGCCAGCAGCGATAACAGGGGACCCTATGGCTACACCTTC. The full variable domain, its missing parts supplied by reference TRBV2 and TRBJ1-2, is EPEVTQTPSHQVTQMGQEVILRCVPISNHLYFYWYRQILGQKVEFLVSFYNNEISEKSEIFDDQFSVERPDGSNFTLKIRSTKLEDSAMYFCASSDNRGPYGYTFGSGTRLTVV.

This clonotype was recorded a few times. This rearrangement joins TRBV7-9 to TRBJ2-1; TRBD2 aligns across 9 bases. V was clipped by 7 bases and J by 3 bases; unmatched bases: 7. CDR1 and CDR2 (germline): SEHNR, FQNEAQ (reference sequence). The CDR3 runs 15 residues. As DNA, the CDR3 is TGTGCCAGCACCGGTAGCGGGAGAAACTACAATGAGCAGTTCTTC. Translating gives CASTGSGRNYNEQFF.

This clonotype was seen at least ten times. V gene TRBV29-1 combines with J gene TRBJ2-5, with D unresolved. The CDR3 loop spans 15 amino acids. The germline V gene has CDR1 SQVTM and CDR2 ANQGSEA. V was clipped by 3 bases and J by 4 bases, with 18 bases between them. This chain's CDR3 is CSVDPHARPGETQYF. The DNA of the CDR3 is TGCAGCGTTGATCCCCACGCGCGCCCGGGAGAGACCCAGTACTTC.

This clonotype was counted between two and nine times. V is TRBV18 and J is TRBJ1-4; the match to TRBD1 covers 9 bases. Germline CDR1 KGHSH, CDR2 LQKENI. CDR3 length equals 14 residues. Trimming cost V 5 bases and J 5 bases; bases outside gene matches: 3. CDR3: CASSSGTGNEKLFF. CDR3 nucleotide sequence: TGTGCCAGCTCATCCGGGACAGGGAATGAAAAACTGTTTTTT. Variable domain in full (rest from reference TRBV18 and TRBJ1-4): NAGVMQNPRHLVRRRGQEARLRCSPMKGHSHVYWYRQLPEEGLKFMVYLQKENIIDESGMPKERFSAEFPKEGPSILRIQQVVRGDSAAYFCASSSGTGNEKLFFGSGTQLSVL.

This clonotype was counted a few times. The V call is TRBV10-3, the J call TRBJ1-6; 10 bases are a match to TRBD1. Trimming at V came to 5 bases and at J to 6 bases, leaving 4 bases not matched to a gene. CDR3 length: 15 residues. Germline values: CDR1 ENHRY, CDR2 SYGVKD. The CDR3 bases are TGTGCCATCAGTTGGGACAGGGGTGCTAATTCACCCCTCCACTTT. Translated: CAISWDRGANSPLHF.

In nucleotides, the CDR3 is TGCAGCGTTGAAGATCCCTCCTGGGAGACCCAGTACTTC. Its protein is CSVEDPSWETQYF. This chain uses TRBV29-1 with TRBJ2-5; no clear D gene. The CDR3 spans 13 residues. Germline CDR1 reads SQVTM; CDR2 reads ANQGSEA. Trimming stripped 0 bases from V and 5 bases from J, with 10 bases between.

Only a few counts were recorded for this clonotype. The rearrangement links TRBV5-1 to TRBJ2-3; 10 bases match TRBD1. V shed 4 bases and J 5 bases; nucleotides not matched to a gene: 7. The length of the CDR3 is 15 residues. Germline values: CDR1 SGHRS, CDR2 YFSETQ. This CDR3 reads CASSPGTGEGDTQYF. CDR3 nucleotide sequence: TGCGCCAGCAGCCCGGGGACAGGGGAAGGAGATACGCAGTATTTT.

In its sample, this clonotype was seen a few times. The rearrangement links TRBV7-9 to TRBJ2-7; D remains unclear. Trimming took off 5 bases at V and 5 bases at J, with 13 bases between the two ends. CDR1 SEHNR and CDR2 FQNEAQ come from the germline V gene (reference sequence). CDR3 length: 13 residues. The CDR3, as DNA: TGTGCCAGCAGCCCAGGTCCGTACGACGAGCAGTACTTC. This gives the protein CASSPGPYDEQYF. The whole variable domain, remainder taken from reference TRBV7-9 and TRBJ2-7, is DTGVSQNPRHKITKRGQNVTFRCDPISEHNRLYWYRQTLGQGPEFLTYFQNEAQLEKSRLLSDRFSAERPKGSFSTLEIQRTEQGDSAMYLCASSPGPYDEQYFGPGTRLTVT.

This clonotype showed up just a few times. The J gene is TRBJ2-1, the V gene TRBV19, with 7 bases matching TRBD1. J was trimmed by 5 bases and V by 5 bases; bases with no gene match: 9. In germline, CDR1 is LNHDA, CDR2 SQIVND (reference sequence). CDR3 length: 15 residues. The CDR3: CASSLQGWVHNEQFF. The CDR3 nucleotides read TGTGCCAGTAGTTTACAGGGGTGGGTCCACAATGAGCAGTTCTTC.

CDR3 nucleotide sequence: TGTGCCAGCAGCGCCTACCCGGGACCCTCTGGGACAGATACGCAGTATTTT. Translation: CASSAYPGPSGTDTQYF. The gene calls are TRBV5-8 and TRBJ2-3; D may correspond to TRBD1 or TRBD2 (5 bases each). This CDR3 comprises 17 residues. Germline lookup yields CDR1 SGHTS and CDR2 YDEGEE. V was pared by 4 bases and J by 3 bases, with 21 bases between.

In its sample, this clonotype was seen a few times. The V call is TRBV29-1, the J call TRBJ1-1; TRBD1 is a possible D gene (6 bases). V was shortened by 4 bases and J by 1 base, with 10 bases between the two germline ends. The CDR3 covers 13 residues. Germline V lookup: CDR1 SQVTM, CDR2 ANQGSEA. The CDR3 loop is CSVGRTENTEAFF. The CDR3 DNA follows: TGCAGCGTTGGCAGGACAGAGAACACTGAAGCTTTCTTT.

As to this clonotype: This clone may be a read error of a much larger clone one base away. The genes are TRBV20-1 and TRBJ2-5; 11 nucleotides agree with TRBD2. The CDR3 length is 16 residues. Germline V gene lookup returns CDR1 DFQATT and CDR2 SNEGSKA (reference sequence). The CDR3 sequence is CCARPTSGRSQETQYF. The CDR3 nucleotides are TGCTGTGCTAGACCTACTAGCGGGAGAAGTCAAGAGACCCAGTACTTC.

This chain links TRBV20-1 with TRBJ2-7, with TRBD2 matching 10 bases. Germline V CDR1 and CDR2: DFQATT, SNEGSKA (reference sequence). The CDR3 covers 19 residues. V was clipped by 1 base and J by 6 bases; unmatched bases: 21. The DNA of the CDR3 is TGCAGTGCTAGAGCTGGGACAAGAAGAGCTAGCGGGAGTCCCTTCGAGCAGTACTTC. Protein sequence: CSARAGTRRASGSPFEQYF.

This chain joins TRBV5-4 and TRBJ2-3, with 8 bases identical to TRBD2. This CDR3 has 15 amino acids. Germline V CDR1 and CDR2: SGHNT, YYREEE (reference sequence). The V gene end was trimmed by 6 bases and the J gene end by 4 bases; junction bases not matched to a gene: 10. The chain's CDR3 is CASTRAGEGPDTQYF. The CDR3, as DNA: TGTGCCAGCACTCGAGCGGGAGAGGGTCCAGATACGCAGTATTTT.

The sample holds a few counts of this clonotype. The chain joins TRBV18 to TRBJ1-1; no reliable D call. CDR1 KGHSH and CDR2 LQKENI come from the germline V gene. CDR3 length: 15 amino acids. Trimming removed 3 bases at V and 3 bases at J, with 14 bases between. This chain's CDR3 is CASSPALLGYTEAFF. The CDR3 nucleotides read TGTGCCAGCTCACCCGCCCTGCTGGGTTACACTGAAGCTTTCTTT. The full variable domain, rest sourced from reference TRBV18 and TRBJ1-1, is NAGVMQNPRHLVRRRGQEARLRCSPMKGHSHVYWYRQLPEEGLKFMVYLQKENIIDESGMPKERFSAEFPKEGPSILRIQQVVRGDSAAYFCASSPALLGYTEAFFGQGTRLTVV.

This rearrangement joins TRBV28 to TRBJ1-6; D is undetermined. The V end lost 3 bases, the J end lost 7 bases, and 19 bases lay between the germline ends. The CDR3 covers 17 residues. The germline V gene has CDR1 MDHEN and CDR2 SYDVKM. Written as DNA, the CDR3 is TGTGCCAGCAGTTTCGCATCGCCTCAAGGCCACAATTCACCCCTCCACTTT. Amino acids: CASSFASPQGHNSPLHF.

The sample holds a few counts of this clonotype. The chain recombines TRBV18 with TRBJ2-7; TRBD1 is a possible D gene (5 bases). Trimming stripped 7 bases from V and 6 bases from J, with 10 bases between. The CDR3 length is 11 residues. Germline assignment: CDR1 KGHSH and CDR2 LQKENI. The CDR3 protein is CASLSQGEQYF. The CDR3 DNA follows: TGTGCCAGCTTGTCGCAGGGCGAGCAGTACTTC. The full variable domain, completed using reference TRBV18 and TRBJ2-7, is NAGVMQNPRHLVRRRGQEARLRCSPMKGHSHVYWYRQLPEEGLKFMVYLQKENIIDESGMPKERFSAEFPKEGPSILRIQQVVRGDSAAYFCASLSQGEQYFGPGTRLTVT.

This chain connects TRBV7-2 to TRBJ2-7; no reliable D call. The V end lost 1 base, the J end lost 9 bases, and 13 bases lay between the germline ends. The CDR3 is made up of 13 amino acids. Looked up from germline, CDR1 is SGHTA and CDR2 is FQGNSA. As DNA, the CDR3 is TGTGCCAGCAGCTTAGACAGCCTCCTTTGGCAGTACTTC. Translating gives CASSLDSLLWQYF.

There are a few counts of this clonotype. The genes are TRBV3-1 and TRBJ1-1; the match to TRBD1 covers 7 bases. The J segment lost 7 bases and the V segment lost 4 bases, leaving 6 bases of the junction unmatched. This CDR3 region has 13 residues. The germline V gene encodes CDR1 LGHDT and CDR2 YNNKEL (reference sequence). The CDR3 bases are TGTGCCAGCAGCCCGGACAGGAGCCATGAAGCTTTCTTT. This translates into CASSPDRSHEAFF.

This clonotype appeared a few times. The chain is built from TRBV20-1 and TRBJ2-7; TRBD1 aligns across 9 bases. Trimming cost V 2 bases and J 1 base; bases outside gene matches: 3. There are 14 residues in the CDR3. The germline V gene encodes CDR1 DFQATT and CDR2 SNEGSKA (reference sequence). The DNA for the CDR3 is TGCAGTGCTAGACGGGGGACAGGGTCCTACGAGCAGTACTTC. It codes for CSARRGTGSYEQYF.

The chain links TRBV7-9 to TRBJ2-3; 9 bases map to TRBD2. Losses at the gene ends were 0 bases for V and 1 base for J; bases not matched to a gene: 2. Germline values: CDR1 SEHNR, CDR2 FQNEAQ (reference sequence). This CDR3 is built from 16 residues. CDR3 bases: TGTGCCAGCAGCTTAGCGAGGACTAGCGGCACAGATACGCAGTATTTT. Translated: CASSLARTSGTDTQYF.